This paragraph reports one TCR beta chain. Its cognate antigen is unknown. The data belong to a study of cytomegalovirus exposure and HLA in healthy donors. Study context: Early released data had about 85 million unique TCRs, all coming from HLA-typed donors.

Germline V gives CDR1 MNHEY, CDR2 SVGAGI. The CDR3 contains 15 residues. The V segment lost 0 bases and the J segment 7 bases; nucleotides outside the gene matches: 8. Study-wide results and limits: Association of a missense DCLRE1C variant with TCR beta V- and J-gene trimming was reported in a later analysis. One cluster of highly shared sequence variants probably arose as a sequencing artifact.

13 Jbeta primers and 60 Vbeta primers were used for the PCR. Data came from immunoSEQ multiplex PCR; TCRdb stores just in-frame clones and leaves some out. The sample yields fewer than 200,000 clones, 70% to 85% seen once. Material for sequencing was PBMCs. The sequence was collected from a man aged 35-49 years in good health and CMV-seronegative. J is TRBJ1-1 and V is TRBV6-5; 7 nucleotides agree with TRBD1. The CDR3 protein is CASSYSETGPFEAFF. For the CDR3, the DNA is TGTGCCAGCAGTTACTCTGAGACAGGGCCTTTTGAAGCTTTCTTT.